Each of the 6 T cell receptor beta chains below was sequenced from the same sample in a study of cytomegalovirus exposure and HLA in healthy donors. Primers included in the PCR were 60 Vbeta and 13 Jbeta primers. Clones were sequenced by immunoSEQ multiplex PCR, and TCRdb holds only the in-frame ones, with some missing. Found here are about 160,000 clones, around 81% of them singletons; the top ten hold roughly 13%. Input material: PBMCs. These TCRs come from a woman aged 50 to 65 in good health and CMV-seronegative.

The table lists this clone with a few counts. The chain couples TRBV5-6 to TRBJ2-3; possibly TRBD1 for D (5 bases). CDR1 and CDR2 (germline): SGHDT, YYEEEE. The CDR3 totals 12 residues. The V and J ends lost 5 bases and 10 bases respectively, with 14 bases between them. In nucleotides, the CDR3 is TGTGCCAGCAGTCTGGGGCGCGACGCGCAGTATTTT. Amino acid sequence: CASSLGRDAQYF.

The gene calls are TRBV5-1 and TRBJ1-6; D gene unclear. The V end was cut by 4 bases, the J end by 7 bases, with 15 bases between. CDR3 size: 15 residues. Germline CDR1 and CDR2: SGHRS and YFSETQ. The DNA of the CDR3 is TGCGCCAGCAGCCCCGGGAGGGCCGCGAATTCACCCCTCCACTTT. Residues: CASSPGRAANSPLHF.

This chain joins TRBV19 and TRBJ2-1; the D gene is possibly TRBD2 (5 bases). In germline, CDR1 is LNHDA, CDR2 SQIVND (reference sequence). This CDR3 comprises 14 residues. Trimming removed 1 base at V and 15 bases at J, with 19 bases between. The CDR3 loop is CASSIGAAGSIPFF. The CDR3 DNA follows: TGTGCCAGTAGTATAGGGGCTGCGGGTAGCATTCCGTTCTTC.

The gene calls are TRBV25-1 and TRBJ1-1; D gene uncertain. This CDR3 is 14 amino acids long. The ends were cut back, 0 bases at V and 6 bases at J, with 11 bases in the middle. Germline V gene data show CDR1 as MGHDK and CDR2 as SYGVNS. CDR3 residues: CASSEYGSGAEAFF. The CDR3 DNA is TGTGCCAGCAGTGAATACGGGAGTGGAGCTGAAGCTTTCTTT.

Only a few counts were recorded for this clone. The chain is built from TRBV11-2 and TRBJ2-4; 13 nucleotides align to TRBD2. V lost 0 bases to trimming and J lost 9 bases; unmatched junction nucleotides: 8. The CDR3 length is 17 residues. Germline CDR1 reads SGHAT; CDR2 reads FQNNGV. CDR3 coding DNA: TGTGCCAGCAGCTTAGATAGCCGGACTAGCGGGGGCGGCATTCAGTACTTC. Encoded protein: CASSLDSRTSGGGIQYF.

The genes are TRBV27 and TRBJ1-2; 7 bases align to TRBD1. Germline trimming cut 5 bases from V and 4 bases from J; bases unmatched to any gene: 7. The CDR3 totals 14 residues. Germline values: CDR1 MNHEY, CDR2 SMNVEV (reference sequence). CDR3 sequence reads: CASSPRTGSYGYTF. The CDR3 DNA is TGTGCCAGCAGTCCCCGGACAGGAAGCTATGGCTACACCTTC.